This entry lists 18 T cell receptor beta chains sequenced from one sample in a study of cytomegalovirus exposure and HLA in healthy donors. The PCR employed 60 Vbeta primers together with 13 Jbeta primers. Sequencing was performed with immunoSEQ multiplex PCR; in TCRdb, only in-frame clones are kept and a portion is missing. This sample has around 150,000 clones; about 85% occur once, and the top ten carry about 3.5%. The sequenced sample consisted of PBMCs. The receptors stem from a human donor in good health.

The chain joins TRBV6-1 to TRBJ2-1, with TRBD2 matching 7 bases. V was clipped by 6 bases and J by 6 bases; unmatched bases: 8. The CDR3 spans 14 residues. Germline-derived CDR1 and CDR2 are MNHNS and SASEGT. The CDR3 region is CASRGRVEVNEQFF. In DNA, the CDR3 is TGTGCCAGCAGGGGGAGGGTCGAGGTCAATGAGCAGTTCTTC.

This clone came up a few times. The chain is built from TRBV5-5 and TRBJ2-1; 9 positions match TRBD1. Losses at the gene ends were 3 bases for V and 4 bases for J; bases not matched to a gene: 11. CDR1 and CDR2 (germline): SGHKS, YYEKEE (reference sequence). The CDR3 covers 17 residues. The CDR3 nucleotides are TGTGCCAGCAGCTCCCGAACGGGACAGGGACCTTACAATGAGCAGTTCTTC. The encoded protein is CASSSRTGQGPYNEQFF.

The sample holds a few counts of this clone. The genes are TRBV6-1 and TRBJ2-7; TRBD1 matches at 8 bases. Germline trimming cut 5 bases from V and 1 base from J; bases unmatched to any gene: 4. Per the germline V gene, CDR1 is MNHNS and CDR2 is SASEGT. The CDR3 is made up of 14 amino acids. The CDR3 DNA sequence: TGTGCCAGCAGTACCCGACAGGGGTCCTACGAGCAGTACTTC. Translating it yields CASSTRQGSYEQYF.

The V call is TRBV5-4, the J call TRBJ1-1, with a possible D match to TRBD1 (5 bases). V lost 0 bases, J lost 1 base, and 7 bases lay in between. The V gene's germline CDR1 is SGHNT and CDR2 YYREEE (reference sequence). CDR3 length: 14 residues. The CDR3 region is CASSLGQTNTEAFF. Written as DNA, the CDR3 is TGTGCCAGCAGCTTGGGACAGACGAACACTGAAGCTTTCTTT.

The chain couples TRBV29-1 to TRBJ1-1; D is ambiguous. The V end was cut by 5 bases, the J end by 1 base, with 14 bases between. Germline CDR1 and CDR2: SQVTM and ANQGSEA. The CDR3 is 14 amino acids. CDR3 region: CSVHLFGQNTEAFF. CDR3 bases: TGCAGCGTTCATTTATTTGGGCAGAACACTGAAGCTTTCTTT.

This clone has a handful of counts. The genes are TRBV5-1 and TRBJ2-7; tentative D call: TRBD2 (5 bases). Germline CDR1 is SGHRS and CDR2 is YFSETQ. Deletions cut 3 bases from V and 3 bases from J, with 13 bases between. This CDR3 comprises 14 residues. CDR3 nucleotide sequence: TGCGCCAGCAGCTCGGAAACCACTAGCTACGAGCAGTACTTC. Encoded protein: CASSSETTSYEQYF.

The V gene is TRBV28, the J gene TRBJ2-7; 8 bases are a match to TRBD2. CDR3 size: 14 residues. Germline V gene sequence: CDR1 MDHEN, CDR2 SYDVKM. With V trimmed by 7 bases and J by 2 bases, 7 bases remained unmatched. This CDR3 reads CASTYGLAPYEQYF. The CDR3 DNA is TGTGCCAGCACCTACGGACTAGCCCCCTACGAGCAGTACTTC. Filled out from reference TRBV28 and TRBJ2-7, the complete variable domain reads DVKVTQSSRYLVKRTGEKVFLECVQDMDHENMFWYRQDPGLGLRLIYFSYDVKMKEKGDIPEGYSVSREKKERFSLILESASTNQTSMYLCASTYGLAPYEQYFGPGTRLTVT.

The chain combines TRBV18 with TRBJ1-1; D is possibly TRBD1 (6 bases). The germline gives CDR1 KGHSH, CDR2 LQKENI. Deletions cut 4 bases from V and 5 bases from J, with 14 bases between. The CDR3 has 14 amino acids. CDR3 nucleotide sequence: TGTGCCAGCTCACATGGACAGACTCAAACTGAAGCTTTCTTT. Residues: CASSHGQTQTEAFF.

The chain links TRBV6-1 to TRBJ2-5, with a possible D match to TRBD2 (6 bases). The germline V gene has CDR1 MNHNS and CDR2 SASEGT. Trimming cost V 3 bases and J 2 bases, with 16 bases left between them. The CDR3 runs to 16 residues. CDR3 amino acids: CASSDVWRDRQETQYF. CDR3 nucleotides: TGTGCCAGCAGTGATGTGTGGCGGGACCGTCAAGAGACCCAGTACTTC.

J is TRBJ2-2 and V is TRBV7-2, with TRBD1 as a possible D gene (5 bases). The CDR3 extends over 12 amino acids. V dropped 4 bases and J dropped 7 bases, with 7 bases sitting between them. Germline-derived CDR1 and CDR2 are SGHTA and FQGNSA. The chain's CDR3 is CASSSQGGELFF. The CDR3 DNA reads TGTGCCAGCAGCTCGCAGGGCGGGGAGCTGTTTTTT.

The chain uses TRBV4-2 and TRBJ2-7; D may be TRBD1 (5 bases). This CDR3 spans 11 amino acids. The germline V and J ends were trimmed by 3 bases and 6 bases, with 6 bases remaining between them. Per germline, CDR1 LGHNA and CDR2 YNFKEQ. The CDR3 DNA follows: TGTGCCAGCAGCCAGGGGCGCGAGCAGTACTTC. This gives the protein CASSQGREQYF.

The rearrangement links TRBV5-4 to TRBJ2-2; TRBD1 is a possible D gene (5 bases). The CDR3 totals 15 residues. V was trimmed by 0 bases and J by 4 bases, leaving 10 bases between them. Germline V lookup: CDR1 SGHNT, CDR2 YYREEE (reference sequence). The CDR3 region is CASSLGWGVTGELFF. CDR3 nucleotides: TGTGCCAGCAGCTTGGGTTGGGGCGTCACCGGGGAGCTGTTTTTT.

The rearrangement uses TRBV5-4 and TRBJ2-1, with D possibly TRBD2 on 6 matching bases. V was clipped by 0 bases and J by 15 bases, with 19 bases between them. The CDR3 extends over 14 amino acids. CDR1 is SGHNT, CDR2 YYREEE, per germline (reference sequence). CDR3 sequence reads: CASSLDGVGTDRFF. As DNA, the CDR3 is TGTGCCAGCAGCTTGGACGGAGTGGGGACTGACCGGTTCTTC.

V gene TRBV2 combines with J gene TRBJ1-1; 7 bases align to TRBD1. This CDR3 is 14 amino acids long. Germline trimming cut 4 bases from V and 6 bases from J; bases unmatched to any gene: 8. Germline V lookup: CDR1 SNHLY, CDR2 FYNNEI. This CDR3 is CASSGGTRGAEAFF. CDR3 bases: TGTGCCAGCAGTGGAGGGACCAGGGGGGCTGAAGCTTTCTTT.

The chain is built from TRBV5-6 and TRBJ2-1, with 8 bases lining up with TRBD2. V was pared by 3 bases and J by 7 bases, with 12 bases of the junction left unmatched. From germline, CDR1 is SGHDT and CDR2 YYEEEE. This CDR3 contains 16 residues. The DNA for the CDR3 is TGTGCCAGCAGCTGGGGAAGAGAGACTAGCGTTAATGAGCAGTTCTTC. Encoded protein: CASSWGRETSVNEQFF.

The V call is TRBV5-1, the J call TRBJ2-7, with 8 bases identical to TRBD2. With V trimmed by 5 bases and J by 9 bases, 25 bases remained unmatched. The CDR3 has 18 residues. CDR1 SGHRS and CDR2 YFSETQ come from the germline V gene. The CDR3 sequence is CASRPGAGVPVGPWGQYF. Here the CDR3 DNA reads TGCGCCAGCAGGCCGGGAGCGGGAGTCCCTGTTGGACCTTGGGGGCAGTACTTC.

CDR3 amino acids: CASSAGAYEQYF. CDR3 nucleotides: TGTGCCAGCAGCGCCGGGGCCTACGAGCAGTACTTC. The chain couples TRBV5-4 to TRBJ2-7; TRBD2 is a possible D gene (5 bases). CDR3 length equals 12 residues. Trimming pared 4 bases from V and 2 bases from J, leaving 7 bases between. Germline CDR1 is SGHNT and CDR2 is YYREEE (reference sequence).

The genes are TRBV5-1 and TRBJ2-2, with 7 bases identical to TRBD1. The CDR3 loop spans 15 amino acids. Germline CDR1 SGHRS, CDR2 YFSETQ. Trimming at V came to 2 bases and at J to 4 bases, leaving 5 bases not matched to a gene. CDR3 amino acids: CASSLDRASTGELFF. Here the CDR3 DNA reads TGCGCCAGCAGCTTAGACAGGGCAAGCACCGGGGAGCTGTTTTTT. The whole variable domain, filled in from reference TRBV5-1 and TRBJ2-2, reads KAGVTQTPRYLIKTRGQQVTLSCSPISGHRSVSWYQQTPGQGLQFLFEYFSETQRNKGNFPGRFSGRQFSNSRSEMNVSTLELGDSALYLCASSLDRASTGELFFGEGSRLTVL.